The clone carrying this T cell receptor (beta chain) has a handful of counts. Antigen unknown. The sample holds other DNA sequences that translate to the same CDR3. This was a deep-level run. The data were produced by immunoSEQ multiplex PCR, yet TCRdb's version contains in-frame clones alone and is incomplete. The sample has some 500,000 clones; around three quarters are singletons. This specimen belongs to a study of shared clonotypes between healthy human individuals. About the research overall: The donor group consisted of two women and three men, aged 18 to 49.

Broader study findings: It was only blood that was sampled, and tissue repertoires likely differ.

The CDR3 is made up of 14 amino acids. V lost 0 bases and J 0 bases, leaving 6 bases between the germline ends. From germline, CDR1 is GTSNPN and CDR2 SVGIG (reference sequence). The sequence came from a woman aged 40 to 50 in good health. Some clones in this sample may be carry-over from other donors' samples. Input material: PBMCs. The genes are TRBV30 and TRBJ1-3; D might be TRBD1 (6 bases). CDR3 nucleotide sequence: TGTGCCTGGAGTGTAGGGGGCTCTGGAAACACCATATATTTT. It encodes CAWSVGGSGNTIYF.